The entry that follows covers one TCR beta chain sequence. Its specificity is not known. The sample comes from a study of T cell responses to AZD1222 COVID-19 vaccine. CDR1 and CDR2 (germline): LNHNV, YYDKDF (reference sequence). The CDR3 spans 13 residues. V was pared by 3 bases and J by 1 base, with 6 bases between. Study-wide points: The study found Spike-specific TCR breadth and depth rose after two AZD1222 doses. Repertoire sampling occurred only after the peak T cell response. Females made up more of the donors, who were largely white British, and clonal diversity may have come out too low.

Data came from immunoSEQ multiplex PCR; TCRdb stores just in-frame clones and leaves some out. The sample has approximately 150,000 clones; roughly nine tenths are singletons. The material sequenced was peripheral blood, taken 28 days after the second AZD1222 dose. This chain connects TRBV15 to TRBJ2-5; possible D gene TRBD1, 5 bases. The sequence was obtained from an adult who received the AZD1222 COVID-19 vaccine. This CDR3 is CATSSRAQETQYF. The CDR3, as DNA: TGTGCCACCAGCAGCAGGGCCCAAGAGACCCAGTACTTC.